The 27 T cell receptor beta chains in this list originate from one sample, sequenced in a study of blood T cell repertoires in COVID-19. Assay: immunoSEQ multiplex PCR; the TCRdb copy retains only in-frame clones and omits some. The table includes approximately 180,000 clones, approximately 80% detected once. Sequencing was done on a sample of PBMCs or T cells enriched from blood (not recorded which). The receptors shown here come from a woman aged 60-75 years with acute COVID-19.

The V gene is TRBV5-4, the J gene TRBJ2-3; D possibly corresponds to TRBD2 (6 bases). V was trimmed by 4 bases and J by 2 bases, leaving 17 bases between them. The CDR3 runs 16 residues. CDR1 is SGHNT and CDR2 is YYREEE in the germline V gene (reference sequence). The CDR3 protein is CASSPMGADYTDTQYF. Written as DNA, the CDR3 is TGTGCCAGCAGCCCGATGGGAGCGGACTACACAGATACGCAGTATTTT. Full variable domain (rest looked up from reference TRBV5-4 and TRBJ2-3): ETGVTQSPTHLIKTRGQQVTLRCSSQSGHNTVSWYQQALGQGPQFIFQYYREEENGRGNFPPRFSGLQFPNYSSELNVNALELDDSALYLCASSPMGADYTDTQYFGPGTRLTVL.

The chain uses TRBV18 and TRBJ2-3; 13 nucleotides align to TRBD2. Germline-derived CDR1 and CDR2 are KGHSH and LQKENI. The CDR3 totals 13 residues. After removal of 5 bases from V and 9 bases from J, the junction contained 2 bases not matched to a gene. The CDR3 sequence is CASSSGLAGTQYF. The DNA of the CDR3 is TGTGCCAGCTCATCGGGACTAGCGGGGACGCAGTATTTT.

The V call is TRBV27, the J call TRBJ2-2, with D maybe TRBD1 (6 bases). Trimming shortened V by 6 bases and J by 1 base, and 12 bases separated the two germline ends. Looked up from germline, CDR1 is MNHEY and CDR2 is SMNVEV (reference sequence). The CDR3 runs to 15 residues. The CDR3 is CASSQEDRNTGELFF. CDR3 coding DNA: TGTGCCAGCAGCCAAGAGGACAGGAACACCGGGGAGCTGTTTTTT.

The chain joins TRBV5-4 to TRBJ2-1; 10 nucleotides match TRBD2. The CDR3 consists of 17 residues. The germline V gene encodes CDR1 SGHNT and CDR2 YYREEE (reference sequence). The V gene end was trimmed by 4 bases and the J gene end by 2 bases; junction bases not matched to a gene: 9. The CDR3 bases are TGTGCCAGCAGCGTTATTCGGACTAGCGGAGCCTACAATGAGCAGTTCTTC. Encoded protein: CASSVIRTSGAYNEQFF.

This clone appeared a single time. This chain joins TRBV30 and TRBJ1-6; 8 bases are a match to TRBD1. In germline, CDR1 is GTSNPN, CDR2 SVGIG (reference sequence). The CDR3 runs 15 residues. J lost 9 bases, V lost 2 bases, and 9 bases had no gene match. This chain's CDR3 is CAWSLGRGRVSPLHF. CDR3 nucleotides: TGTGCCTGGAGTTTAGGCAGGGGGCGGGTTTCACCCCTCCACTTT.

Only a few counts were recorded for this clone. This chain connects TRBV24-1 to TRBJ2-2; 7 bases are shared with TRBD1. The V and J ends lost 2 bases and 4 bases, in that order; junction bases with no gene match: 3. The germline gives CDR1 KGHDR, CDR2 SFDVKD. The CDR3 consists of 15 residues. The CDR3 region is CATSDWTGITGELFF. The CDR3 coding sequence is TGTGCCACCAGTGATTGGACAGGTATCACCGGGGAGCTGTTTTTT.

Comment on this clone: The sample holds other DNA sequences that translate to the same CDR3. The rearrangement joins TRBV9 to TRBJ1-4; 7 bases align to TRBD1. CDR1 is SGDLS, CDR2 YYNGEE, per germline. V shed 0 bases and J 5 bases; nucleotides not matched to a gene: 1. CDR3 length: 14 residues. For the CDR3, the DNA is TGTGCCAGCAGCGTAGGACAGGGAAATGAAAAACTGTTTTTT. This sequence encodes CASSVGQGNEKLFF.

The chain is built from TRBV4-1 and TRBJ2-3, with 8 bases that match TRBD1. The germline V gene has CDR1 MGHRA and CDR2 YSYEKL. V was pared by 8 bases and J by 2 bases, with 9 bases of the junction left unmatched. The CDR3 length is 15 residues. CDR3 DNA: TGCGCCAGCGCTGACGGACAGGGAAACACAGATACGCAGTATTTT. Translation: CASADGQGNTDTQYF.

This clone was seen more than once but under ten times. The rearrangement joins TRBV3-1 (or the pseudogene TRBV3-2) to TRBJ2-7, with 7 bases that match TRBD2. V dropped 4 bases and J dropped 5; count of bases not matched to a gene: 5. CDR1 LGHDT and CDR2 YNNKEL come from the germline V gene (reference sequence). CDR3 length: 13 residues. The CDR3 DNA reads as TGTGCCAGCAGCCCCTCGGGAGGTCACGAGCAGTACTTC. Residues: CASSPSGGHEQYF.

V gene TRBV18 combines with J gene TRBJ1-3; 7 nucleotides agree with TRBD1. This CDR3 is built from 14 residues. V was clipped by 3 bases and J by 4 bases; unmatched bases: 3. Germline V lookup: CDR1 KGHSH, CDR2 LQKENI. The CDR3 DNA reads as TGTGCCAGCTCACCGGGGACAGCCGGAAACACCATATATTTT. It yields the protein CASSPGTAGNTIYF.

This clone has a handful of counts. The chain carries TRBV19 and TRBJ1-6; D not certain. Trimming took off 6 bases at V and 7 bases at J, with 10 bases between the two ends. The CDR3 loop spans 13 amino acids. The V gene's germline CDR1 is LNHDA and CDR2 SQIVND (reference sequence). The CDR3 DNA reads TGTGCCAGTAGATGGCGGATCAATTCACCCCTCCACTTT. Translation: CASRWRINSPLHF.

J is TRBJ1-1 and V is TRBV5-1, with D perhaps matching TRBD1 (5 bases). Germline V gene lookup returns CDR1 SGHRS and CDR2 YFSETQ. CDR3 length: 14 residues. The V gene lost 1 base and the J gene lost 5 bases, with 12 bases spanning the gap. The DNA for the CDR3 is TGCGCCAGCAGCTTGTCTCAGGGTACGACTGAAGCTTTCTTT. This sequence encodes CASSLSQGTTEAFF.

The J gene is TRBJ1-4, the V gene TRBV7-2; D gene ambiguous. The germline V gene encodes CDR1 SGHTA and CDR2 FQGNSA. V was cut by 6 bases and J by 7 bases, with 15 bases left in between. The CDR3 extends over 14 amino acids. The CDR3 bases are TGTGCCAGCAGACTAGGTAGTGGAGGTGAAAAACTGTTTTTT. It yields the protein CASRLGSGGEKLFF.

This clone was recorded once. The chain couples TRBV25-1 to TRBJ1-1; D perhaps matches TRBD1 (6 bases). Germline CDR1 and CDR2: MGHDK and SYGVNS. CDR3 length: 16 residues. V shed 5 bases and J shed 1 base, with 17 bases lying between them. The CDR3 loop reads CASSQTGNLKNTEAFF. In DNA form, the CDR3 reads TGTGCCAGCAGTCAAACAGGGAATTTGAAGAACACTGAAGCTTTCTTT.

J is TRBJ1-4 and V is TRBV7-2; D is perhaps TRBD1 (5 bases). Trimming pared 0 bases from V and 4 bases from J, leaving 12 bases between. Germline V gene lookup returns CDR1 SGHTA and CDR2 FQGNSA. There are 16 residues in the CDR3. The CDR3 protein is CASSLARGGGNEKLFF. In DNA form, the CDR3 reads TGTGCCAGCAGCTTAGCTCGGGGGGGTGGTAATGAAAAACTGTTTTTT.

The chain combines TRBV5-4 with TRBJ2-5, with 8 bases matching TRBD1. With 6 bases clipped from V and 4 bases from J, the junction kept 5 bases outside the gene matches. CDR1 is SGHNT, CDR2 YYREEE, per germline (reference sequence). The CDR3 contains 13 residues. The CDR3 nucleotides read TGTGCCAGCAAACCGGGACAGGCAGAGACCCAGTACTTC. Translating gives CASKPGQAETQYF.

V and J are TRBV10-3 and TRBJ2-1, with TRBD1 matching over 8 bases. The CDR3 sequence is 17 residues long. Germline lookup yields CDR1 ENHRY and CDR2 SYGVKD. The V gene end was trimmed by 0 bases and the J gene end by 3 bases; junction bases not matched to a gene: 7. The CDR3 protein is CAISESPARGHYNEQFF. The CDR3 DNA follows: TGTGCCATCAGTGAGTCCCCGGCCAGGGGGCACTACAATGAGCAGTTCTTC.

The CDR3 nucleotides read TGTGCCAGCAGCGTCCAGACTAGTTCGGATACGCAGTATTTT. Protein product: CASSVQTSSDTQYF. The chain recombines TRBV9 with TRBJ2-3, with D possibly matching TRBD2 (6 bases). V was clipped by 2 bases and J by 6 bases, with 13 bases between them. This CDR3 spans 14 amino acids. Germline values: CDR1 SGDLS, CDR2 YYNGEE.

The rearrangement links TRBV5-4 to TRBJ2-3, with D possibly being TRBD2 (8 bases). The CDR3 spans 16 residues. The germline V and J ends were trimmed by 4 bases and 2 bases, with 17 bases remaining between them. Per the germline V gene, CDR1 is SGHNT and CDR2 is YYREEE (reference sequence). The chain's CDR3 is CASSPDGRGPTDTQYF. CDR3 coding DNA: TGTGCCAGCAGCCCCGACGGGAGGGGGCCCACAGATACGCAGTATTTT.

This clone was counted between two and nine times. This sequence joins TRBV6-2 or TRBV6-3 and TRBJ1-1; D possibly corresponds to TRBD1 (5 bases). Germline V gene data show CDR1 as MNHEY and CDR2 as SVGEGT. Between the trimmed V and J ends, which lost 2 bases and 1 base, there was a span of 5 bases. The CDR3 has 13 residues. This chain's CDR3 is CASSYTGNTEAFF. CDR3 nucleotides: TGTGCCAGCAGTTACACAGGGAACACTGAAGCTTTCTTT.

This clone was found once. The J gene is TRBJ1-4, the V gene TRBV5-4, with a tentative D call TRBD1 (5 bases). This CDR3 has 16 amino acids. Trimming took off 4 bases at V and 7 bases at J, with 20 bases between the two ends. The germline V gene has CDR1 SGHNT and CDR2 YYREEE (reference sequence). The CDR3 here is CASSPDGGYGFEKLFF. DNA for the CDR3: TGTGCCAGCAGCCCCGACGGGGGTTATGGATTTGAAAAACTGTTTTTT.

The V gene is TRBV9, the J gene TRBJ1-3, with no clear D. V lost 4 bases and J 2 bases, leaving 13 bases between the germline ends. The CDR3 loop spans 15 amino acids. The germline V gene encodes CDR1 SGDLS and CDR2 YYNGEE. The CDR3 bases are TGTGCCAGCAGCCCTCGCGATGGGCCTGGAAACACCATATATTTT. Translation: CASSPRDGPGNTIYF.

The chain recombines TRBV25-1 with TRBJ1-4, with a weak D call TRBD1 (5 bases). Germline V CDR1 and CDR2: MGHDK, SYGVNS. Trimming left V 0 bases short and J 4 bases short, with 9 bases between. The CDR3 extends over 15 amino acids. This CDR3 reads CASSEYRGNNEKLFF. CDR3 nucleotides: TGTGCCAGCAGTGAATATCGGGGGAATAATGAAAAACTGTTTTTT.

V usage is TRBV23-1 and J usage is TRBJ1-1; tentative D call: TRBD1 (6 bases). TRBV23-1 counts as an open reading frame of uncertain function. The V end was cut by 4 bases, the J end by 1 base, with 13 bases between. This CDR3 is built from 15 residues. CDR3 loop: CASSPQGCTNTEAFF. CDR3 sequence (DNA): TGCGCCAGCAGTCCCCAGGGGTGTACGAACACTGAAGCTTTCTTT.

This CDR3 reads CASSLQQGWSSYEQYF. CDR3 DNA sequence: TGTGCCAGCAGCTTACAACAGGGGTGGAGCTCCTACGAGCAGTACTTC. This sequence joins TRBV5-6 and TRBJ2-7, with 7 bases aligning to TRBD1. Unmatched junction bases numbered 8, after V lost 2 bases and J lost 0 bases. This CDR3 is 16 amino acids long. The germline CDR1 and CDR2 sequences are SGHDT and YYEEEE.

The chain has TRBV4-1 and TRBJ2-1; no definite D call. This CDR3 spans 14 amino acids. The V end lost 1 base, the J end lost 6 bases, and 10 bases lay between the germline ends. CDR1 and CDR2 from the germline V gene are MGHRA and YSYEKL. CDR3 coding DNA: TGCGCCAGCAGCCAAGCAATAGTAAGCAATGAGCAGTTCTTC. Translated: CASSQAIVSNEQFF.

This rearrangement joins TRBV5-1 to TRBJ2-3, with 16 bases identical to TRBD2. Losses at the gene ends were 0 bases for V and 1 base for J; bases not matched to a gene: 5. The CDR3 sequence is 19 residues long. CDR1 and CDR2 (germline): SGHRS, YFSETQ. The CDR3 nucleotides read TGCGCCAGCAGCTTGGCCGGGACTAGCGGGAGGGTAGGCACAGATACGCAGTATTTT. It is translated as CASSLAGTSGRVGTDTQYF.